A single sample gave rise to the 14 T cell receptor beta chains below, sequenced in a study of blood T cell repertoires in COVID-19. Repertoires were generated with immunoSEQ multiplex PCR, while TCRdb's copy carries only in-frame clones and drops some. The sample lists approximately 220,000 clones, 81% occurring once. Input material: peripheral blood. These receptors all stem from a woman aged 80 or older with acute or convalescent COVID-19.

The gene calls are TRBV14 and TRBJ2-7, with TRBD2 identical over 7 bases. CDR1 is SGHDN and CDR2 is FVKESK in the germline V gene. The CDR3 is 14 amino acids. V trimming: 3 bases; J trimming: 3 bases; junction bases outside the gene matches: 5. This chain's CDR3 is CASSHGTGGYEQYF. In nucleotides, the CDR3 is TGTGCCAGCAGCCATGGTACGGGGGGCTACGAGCAGTACTTC.

This clone was recorded only once. The chain couples TRBV6-5 to TRBJ1-2, with a weak D call TRBD1 (5 bases). There are 15 residues in the CDR3. Trimming took 4 bases from V and 4 from J, leaving 16 bases between them. Germline V gene sequence: CDR1 MNHEY, CDR2 SVGAGI. The CDR3 is CASSFDSTLGYGYTF. The CDR3 DNA reads TGTGCCAGCAGTTTCGACAGTACCCTGGGCTATGGCTACACCTTC.

The V and J genes are TRBV28 and TRBJ1-4, with D unclear. Trimming shortened V by 4 bases and J by 5 bases, and 14 bases separated the two germline ends. CDR1 MDHEN and CDR2 SYDVKM come from the germline V gene. The CDR3 sequence is 15 residues long. The CDR3 region is CASSSHSRGNEKLFF. CDR3 nucleotide sequence: TGTGCCAGCAGTTCCCATAGTAGAGGGAATGAAAAACTGTTTTTT.

V usage is TRBV5-1 and J usage is TRBJ1-1; the D is unclear. The CDR3 runs 15 residues. Per germline, CDR1 SGHRS and CDR2 YFSETQ. V lost 4 bases and J lost 1, with 14 bases in between. The CDR3 loop is CASSNLARSNTEAFF. The DNA of the CDR3 is TGCGCCAGCAGCAACCTTGCCAGGTCGAACACTGAAGCTTTCTTT. The variable domain in full, completed from reference TRBV5-1 and TRBJ1-1, reads KAGVTQTPRYLIKTRGQQVTLSCSPISGHRSVSWYQQTPGQGLQFLFEYFSETQRNKGNFPGRFSGRQFSNSRSEMNVSTLELGDSALYLCASSNLARSNTEAFFGQGTRLTVV.

This clone has more than one count but fewer than ten. The identical CDR3 is also encoded by other nucleotide sequences in the sample. The gene calls are TRBV6-1 and TRBJ1-6; D remains ambiguous. The germline V and J ends were trimmed by 1 base and 2 bases, with 6 bases remaining between them. CDR1 MNHNS and CDR2 SASEGT come from the germline V gene. The length of the CDR3 is 15 residues. The CDR3 DNA reads TGTGCCAGCAGTGAAGGGAGGACCTATAATTCACCCCTCCACTTT. Amino acid sequence: CASSEGRTYNSPLHF.

The chain joins TRBV27 to TRBJ1-2, with D uncertain. V lost 6 bases, J lost 3 bases, and 14 bases lay in between. From germline, CDR1 is MNHEY and CDR2 SMNVEV (reference sequence). The CDR3 loop spans 14 amino acids. The DNA for the CDR3 is TGTGCCAGCAGGCCGGGAACTACATACTATGGCTACACCTTC. As protein: CASRPGTTYYGYTF.

The chain couples TRBV3-1 (or the pseudogene TRBV3-2) to TRBJ1-2, with D maybe TRBD1 (5 bases). This CDR3 contains 13 residues. Germline-derived CDR1 and CDR2 are LGHDT and YNNKEL (reference sequence). V shed 4 bases and J shed 8 bases, with 14 bases lying between them. The CDR3 nucleotides are TGTGCCAGCAGCCCCCTCACGGGGGACGGCTACACCTTC. Amino acid sequence: CASSPLTGDGYTF.

The chain is built from TRBV27 and TRBJ2-7, with D tentatively TRBD1 (6 bases). The CDR3 runs 16 residues. Trimming took off 0 bases at V and 0 bases at J, with 12 bases between the two ends. Germline values: CDR1 MNHEY, CDR2 SMNVEV (reference sequence). The CDR3 reads CASSLSTGHLSYEQYF. CDR3 bases: TGTGCCAGCAGTTTATCGACAGGACATCTCTCCTACGAGCAGTACTTC.

The gene calls are TRBV28 and TRBJ1-2; 9 bases align to TRBD1. This CDR3 contains 13 residues. The germline V gene has CDR1 MDHEN and CDR2 SYDVKM. Losses at the gene ends were 11 bases for V and 2 bases for J; bases not matched to a gene: 6. CDR3: CALLTGGNYGYTF. Here the CDR3 DNA reads TGTGCCCTGTTGACAGGGGGAAACTATGGCTACACCTTC.

Concerning this clone: The junction and the germline gene differ at one end; a read error may be behind it. The V gene is TRBV19, the J gene TRBJ2-1; 15 nucleotides match TRBD2. Per the germline V gene, CDR1 is LNHDA and CDR2 is SQIVND (reference sequence). This CDR3 has 17 residues. This CDR3 reads CASSRTSGRVGYTEQFF. DNA for the CDR3: TGTGCCAGTAGTAGGACTAGCGGGAGGGTAGGGTACACTGAGCAGTTCTTC.

The gene calls are TRBV25-1 and TRBJ2-3; a possible D gene is TRBD2 (6 bases). V dropped 0 bases and J dropped 2 bases, with 12 bases sitting between them. The CDR3 spans 16 residues. CDR1 is MGHDK and CDR2 is SYGVNS in the germline V gene. CDR3 residues: CASSEYRRGPTDTQYF. Written as DNA, the CDR3 is TGTGCCAGCAGTGAATATAGGAGGGGACCCACAGATACGCAGTATTTT.

The chain links TRBV6-1 to TRBJ2-3, with 10 bases identical to TRBD2. The CDR3 covers 15 residues. Per the germline V gene, CDR1 is MNHNS and CDR2 is SASEGT. The junction had 5 bases not matched to a gene; V was cut back by 4 bases and J by 4 bases. DNA for the CDR3: TGTGCCAGCAGTGGAGCGGGAGGGCCGTCAGATACGCAGTATTTT. It yields the protein CASSGAGGPSDTQYF.

This chain uses TRBV5-6 with TRBJ2-5, with D unresolved. V was cut by 1 base and J by 5 bases, with 18 bases left in between. Germline CDR1 reads SGHDT; CDR2 reads YYEEEE. The CDR3 spans 16 residues. The CDR3 DNA reads as TGTGCCAGCAGCTTGTTGGTTGATACGGTCCGGGAGACCCAGTACTTC. Amino acid sequence: CASSLLVDTVRETQYF. The variable domain in full, completed from reference TRBV5-6 and TRBJ2-5, reads DAGVTQSPTHLIKTRGQQVTLRCSPKSGHDTVSWYQQALGQGPQFIFQYYEEEERQRGNFPDRFSGHQFPNYSSELNVNALLLGDSALYLCASSLLVDTVRETQYFGPGTRLLVL.

This chain connects TRBV5-6 to TRBJ1-2; 11 nucleotides align to TRBD1. The V and J ends lost 4 bases and 3 bases, in that order; junction bases with no gene match: 5. CDR3 length equals 15 residues. Germline V CDR1 and CDR2: SGHDT, YYEEEE. The CDR3 reads CASSTDRGPHYGYTF. CDR3 DNA sequence: TGTGCCAGCAGCACGGACAGGGGGCCGCACTATGGCTACACCTTC.